Presented here are 17 T cell receptor beta chains from one specimen sequenced in a study of blood T cells in healthy people across ages. A second roughly 6 to 11 cycle PCR used barcoded and J-beta primers. TCRdb processed the 5' RACE reads anew with MiXCR; each CDR3 protein has one entry. The profile shows around 1,700,000 distinct CDR3 sequences, about 28% of them singletons. Sequences were obtained from blood. These receptors all stem from a woman between 25 and 40 years old in good health.

The chain recombines TRBV27 with TRBJ2-5; D is uncertain. CDR3 size: 13 residues. The V end lost 8 bases, the J end lost 2 bases, and 12 bases lay between the germline ends. Germline lookup yields CDR1 MNHEY and CDR2 SMNVEV (reference sequence). The CDR3 bases are TGTGCCAGCTTCGATCCGTGGCAAGAGACCCAGTACTTC. It translates to CASFDPWQETQYF.

About this clonotype: Germline is not matched at one junction end, which may reflect a read error. The rearrangement joins TRBV7-6 to TRBJ1-2; D uncertain. The CDR3 sequence is 13 residues long. CDR1 and CDR2 (germline): SGHVS, FNYEAQ. CDR3 bases: TGTGCCAGCAGCTTGGCCGCAAACTATGACTACACCTTC. Its protein product is CASSLAANYDYTF.

This rearrangement joins TRBV30 to TRBJ2-7; 7 bases align to TRBD2. This CDR3 region has 14 residues. Germline loops: CDR1 GTSNPN, CDR2 SVGIG (reference sequence). V trimming: 2 bases; J trimming: 6 bases; junction bases outside the gene matches: 10. In DNA, the CDR3 is TGTGCCTGGAGTCTCATGGGAGCGGGAATCGAGCAGTACTTC. Its translation is CAWSLMGAGIEQYF.

V gene TRBV3-1 combines with J gene TRBJ2-6; 9 bases line up with TRBD1. This CDR3 region has 17 residues. Germline CDR1 reads LGHDT; CDR2 reads YNNKEL (reference sequence). Losses at the gene ends were 6 bases for V and 0 bases for J; bases not matched to a gene: 6. The CDR3 spells CASSRGQGSSGANVLTF. CDR3 nucleotides: TGTGCCAGCAGTCGTGGACAGGGGAGCTCTGGGGCCAACGTCCTGACTTTC.

The rearrangement uses TRBV2 and TRBJ2-7; 8 positions agree with TRBD2. Germline loops: CDR1 SNHLY, CDR2 FYNNEI. This CDR3 has 15 residues. V dropped 6 bases and J dropped 0; count of bases not matched to a gene: 7. CDR3 sequence reads: CASRMTSESSYEQYF. The DNA of the CDR3 is TGTGCCAGCAGGATGACTAGCGAGAGCTCCTACGAGCAGTACTTC. The entire variable domain, with the rest obtained from reference TRBV2 and TRBJ2-7, is as follows: EPEVTQTPSHQVTQMGQEVILRCVPISNHLYFYWYRQILGQKVEFLVSFYNNEISEKSEIFDDQFSVERPDGSNFTLKIRSTKLEDSAMYFCASRMTSESSYEQYFGPGTRLTVT.

In DNA, the CDR3 is TGCGCCAGCAGACTGGGACTAGCGCGGAACAATGAGCAGTTCTTC. Protein sequence: CASRLGLARNNEQFF. V gene TRBV5-1 combines with J gene TRBJ2-1, with 10 nucleotides matching TRBD2. Trimming took 5 bases from V and 5 from J; bases not matched to a gene: 7. There are 15 residues in the CDR3. Germline CDR1 SGHRS, CDR2 YFSETQ.

V is TRBV2 and J is TRBJ2-3; possible D gene TRBD1, 6 bases. Trimming took off 7 bases at V and 0 bases at J, with 14 bases between the two ends. Germline CDR1 is SNHLY and CDR2 is FYNNEI. This CDR3 is built from 15 residues. DNA for the CDR3: TGTGCCAGCAAGGACAGCGCCACTAGCACAGATACGCAGTATTTT. It codes for CASKDSATSTDTQYF.

The rearrangement joins TRBV20-1 to TRBJ2-7; 10 bases agree with TRBD2. The CDR3 covers 15 residues. Per the germline V gene, CDR1 is DFQATT and CDR2 is SNEGSKA (reference sequence). Germline trimming cut 5 bases from V and 2 bases from J; bases unmatched to any gene: 9. The CDR3 coding sequence is TGCAGTGCTCTTTATTCTAGCGGGAGTGCCTACGAGCAGTACTTC. Translating gives CSALYSSGSAYEQYF.

This clonotype was picked up many times. V is TRBV21-1 and J is TRBJ2-7; the table's D call TRBD1 went unverified against the DNA. TRBV21-1 is flagged as a pseudogene. The CDR3 covers 14 residues. CDR3: CASTGADENYEQYF. CDR3 coding DNA: TGTGCCAGCACCGGGGCGGACGAGAACTACGAGCAGTACTTC.

This sequence joins TRBV7-9 and TRBJ2-1; D not resolved. Trimming cost V 5 bases and J 7 bases, with 12 bases left between them. This CDR3 spans 13 amino acids. Germline loops: CDR1 SEHNR, CDR2 FQNEAQ (reference sequence). CDR3 in DNA: TGTGCCAGCAGCCCTCAAGGGCCAAATGAGCAGTTCTTC. It specifies CASSPQGPNEQFF.

As to this clonotype: This may arise from a read error, as a much more abundant clone is one base away. The genes are TRBV27 and TRBJ2-7; maybe TRBD2 (5 bases). Per the germline V gene, CDR1 is MNHEY and CDR2 is SMNVEV (reference sequence). This CDR3 has 12 residues. This chain's CDR3 is CTSSFRDYEQYF. CDR3 sequence (DNA): TGTACCAGCAGTTTTCGGGACTACGAGCAGTACTTC.

In its sample, this clonotype was seen many times. The rearrangement joins TRBV6-2 or TRBV6-3 to TRBJ2-4; D is uncertain. The V gene lost 2 bases and the J gene lost 10 bases, with 12 bases spanning the gap. This CDR3 is built from 13 residues. The germline V gene has CDR1 MNHEY and CDR2 SVGEGT. The CDR3 reads CASSYGQLKIQYF. As DNA, the CDR3 is TGTGCCAGCAGTTACGGGCAGCTCAAAATTCAGTACTTC.

This clonotype came up a few times. The chain carries TRBV4-3 and TRBJ2-5; D is undetermined. In germline, CDR1 is LGHNA, CDR2 YSLEER. V was cut by 0 bases and J by 5 bases, with 16 bases left in between. The CDR3 is 16 residues long. The CDR3 is CASSQEFNNMGETQYF. The CDR3, as DNA: TGCGCCAGCAGCCAAGAATTTAACAATATGGGGGAGACCCAGTACTTC.

A few counts support this clonotype. As DNA, the CDR3 is TGCAGTGCTAGAGATGGGCTAGCAAACCGGTTCTTC. Its protein product is CSARDGLANRFF. V usage is TRBV20-1 and J usage is TRBJ2-1, with D perhaps matching TRBD2 (5 bases). This CDR3 has 12 residues. Trimming removed 0 bases from V and 15 bases from J, with 15 bases in between. Germline V gene lookup returns CDR1 DFQATT and CDR2 SNEGSKA (reference sequence).

Points on this clonotype: A much larger clone lies one base from this, so it may be a read error. The CDR3, as DNA: TGTGCCAGCTCACCCGGGGCAGGGGGCCTCAATGAGCAGTTCTTC. It specifies CASSPGAGGLNEQFF. The V gene is TRBV18, the J gene TRBJ2-1, with 8 positions matching TRBD1. There are 15 residues in the CDR3. The germline V gene has CDR1 KGHSH and CDR2 LQKENI. With V trimmed by 3 bases and J by 6 bases, 7 bases remained unmatched.

This clonotype was observed a handful of times. The rearrangement uses TRBV15 and TRBJ2-3; either TRBD1 or TRBD2 may supply D (7 bases each). Deletions cut 5 bases from V and 6 bases from J, with 15 bases between. The CDR3 is 14 amino acids. Looked up from germline, CDR1 is LNHNV and CDR2 is YYDKDF (reference sequence). The chain's CDR3 is CATSQRGRGDTQYF. The CDR3 DNA reads TGTGCCACCAGCCAGCGGGGCAGGGGGGATACGCAGTATTTT.

This clonotype was seen a handful of times. V gene TRBV19 combines with J gene TRBJ2-7; a weak D match, TRBD2 (5 bases). The V gene's germline CDR1 is LNHDA and CDR2 SQIVND (reference sequence). The CDR3 loop spans 15 amino acids. The ends were cut back, 4 bases at V and 4 bases at J, with 17 bases in the middle. As DNA, the CDR3 is TGTGCCAGTAGTACCGGAGGCTCGACCTTATACGAGCAGTACTTC. Protein: CASSTGGSTLYEQYF.